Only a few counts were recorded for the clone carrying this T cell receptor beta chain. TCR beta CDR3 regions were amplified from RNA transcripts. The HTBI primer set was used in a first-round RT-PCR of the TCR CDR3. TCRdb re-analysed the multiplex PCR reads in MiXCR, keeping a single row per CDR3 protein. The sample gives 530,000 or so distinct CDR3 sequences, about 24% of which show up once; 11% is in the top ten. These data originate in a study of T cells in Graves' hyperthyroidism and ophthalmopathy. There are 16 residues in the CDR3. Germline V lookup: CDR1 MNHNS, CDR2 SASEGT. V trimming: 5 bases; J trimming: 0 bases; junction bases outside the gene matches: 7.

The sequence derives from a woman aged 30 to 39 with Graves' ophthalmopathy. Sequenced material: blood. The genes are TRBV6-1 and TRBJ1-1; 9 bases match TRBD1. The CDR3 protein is CASSKPGQGMNTEAFF. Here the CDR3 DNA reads TGTGCCAGCAGTAAACCGGGACAGGGAATGAACACTGAAGCTTTCTTT.